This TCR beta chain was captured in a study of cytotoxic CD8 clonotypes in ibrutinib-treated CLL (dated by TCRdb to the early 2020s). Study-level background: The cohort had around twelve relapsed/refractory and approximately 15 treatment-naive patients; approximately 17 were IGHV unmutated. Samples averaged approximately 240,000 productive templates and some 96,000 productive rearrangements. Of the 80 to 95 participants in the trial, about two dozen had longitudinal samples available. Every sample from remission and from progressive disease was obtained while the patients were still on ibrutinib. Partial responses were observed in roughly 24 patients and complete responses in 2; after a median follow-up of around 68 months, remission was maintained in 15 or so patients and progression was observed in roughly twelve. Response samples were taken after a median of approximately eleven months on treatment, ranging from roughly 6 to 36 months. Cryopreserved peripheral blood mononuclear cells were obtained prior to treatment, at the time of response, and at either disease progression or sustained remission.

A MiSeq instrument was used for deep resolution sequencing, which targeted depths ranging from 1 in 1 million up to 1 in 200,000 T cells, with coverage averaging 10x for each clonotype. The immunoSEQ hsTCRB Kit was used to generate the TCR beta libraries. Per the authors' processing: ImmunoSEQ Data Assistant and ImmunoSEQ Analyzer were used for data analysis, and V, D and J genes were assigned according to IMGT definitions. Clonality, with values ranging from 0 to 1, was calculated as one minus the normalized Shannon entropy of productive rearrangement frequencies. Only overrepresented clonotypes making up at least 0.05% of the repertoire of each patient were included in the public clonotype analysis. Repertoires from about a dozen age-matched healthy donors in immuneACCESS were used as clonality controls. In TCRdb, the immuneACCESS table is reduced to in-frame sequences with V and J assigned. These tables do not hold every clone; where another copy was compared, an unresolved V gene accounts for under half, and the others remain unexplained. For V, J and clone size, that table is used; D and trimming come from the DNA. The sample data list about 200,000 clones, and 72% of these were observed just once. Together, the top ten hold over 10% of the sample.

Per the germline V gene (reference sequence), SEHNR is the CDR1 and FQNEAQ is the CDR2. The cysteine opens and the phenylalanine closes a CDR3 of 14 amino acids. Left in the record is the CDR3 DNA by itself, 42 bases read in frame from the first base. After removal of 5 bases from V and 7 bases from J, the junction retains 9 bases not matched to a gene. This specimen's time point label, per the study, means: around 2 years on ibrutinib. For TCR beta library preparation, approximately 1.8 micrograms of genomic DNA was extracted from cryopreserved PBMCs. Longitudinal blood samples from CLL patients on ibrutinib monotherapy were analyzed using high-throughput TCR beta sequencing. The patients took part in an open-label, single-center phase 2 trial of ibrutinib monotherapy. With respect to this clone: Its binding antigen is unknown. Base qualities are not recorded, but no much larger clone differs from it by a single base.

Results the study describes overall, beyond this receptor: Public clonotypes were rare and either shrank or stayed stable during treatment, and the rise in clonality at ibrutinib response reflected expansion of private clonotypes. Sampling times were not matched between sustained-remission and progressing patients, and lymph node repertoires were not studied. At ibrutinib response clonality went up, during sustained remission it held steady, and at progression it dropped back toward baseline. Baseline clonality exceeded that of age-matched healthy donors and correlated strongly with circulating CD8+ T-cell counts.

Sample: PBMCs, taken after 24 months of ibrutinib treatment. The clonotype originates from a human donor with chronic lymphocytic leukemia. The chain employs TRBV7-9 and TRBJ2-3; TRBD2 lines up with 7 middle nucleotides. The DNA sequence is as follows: TGTGCCAGCAGCCCTGGCGGGAGTAACCATACGCAGTATTTT. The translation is CASSPGGSNHTQYF.